This TCR beta chain was identified during a study of blood T cells in healthy people across ages (dated by TCRdb to between 2014 and 2017). A note on the overall study: In model experiments, template switching captured roughly one uniquely barcoded TCR beta cDNA molecule for every two T cells. Using deep sequencing normalized with unique cDNA molecular identifiers, the study measured how TCR beta repertoire diversity changes with age. The donors were split into four age groups: young (average 16 years), middle-aged (roughly 39), aged (over 55) and long-lived (roughly 88). To avoid experimental bias, donors of different ages were randomly spread across the sequencing lanes. The study analyzed two additional independent replicas of 1 million unique cDNA reads from the same blood draw for two donors, one aged 18 to 30 and one aged 80 or older.

The donors were some 36 Caucasian individuals from Russia, aged roughly 6 to 90 years, who were systemically healthy. Each donor gave approximately 9.4 milliliters of peripheral blood, drawn into EDTA-treated Vacutainer tubes. Ficoll-Paque density-gradient centrifugation was used to isolate PBMCs, with at least 6 million per sample. Trizol reagent was used to extract total RNA from PBMCs, with at least 6 micrograms per sample. The percentages of naive CD45RAhigh/CD27high T cells were determined by flow cytometry on a PBMC aliquot from every donor. The CDR3 has 13 amino acids, counting the end cysteine and phenylalanine. This entry keeps only the CDR3 DNA: 39 bases, framed from base 1. V sheds 3 bases and J sheds 5 bases, leaving 11 bases between their ends. CDR1 and CDR2 are read off the germline V gene (reference sequence) as MNHEY and SMNVEV. What the work shows at the level of the full study, not this receptor alone: Estimates of total diversity based on one million sequenced T cells were regarded as lower bounds and as underestimates. Because donor CMV infection status was unknown, age-related changes in expanded clonotypes were potentially confounded. Bulk unsorted PBMC profiling prevented conclusive comparison of naive and antigen-experienced compartments. Observed TCR beta diversity per million T cells fell roughly linearly with age, and a significant reduction was already apparent by age roughly 40. Compared with the aged group, the long-lived group had more naive CD4+ T cells, fewer expanded clones and increased TCR diversity, suggesting age selection. Observed TCR beta diversity correlated strongly with the percentage of naive T cells measured by flow cytometry.

Preparation of the library involved 5' RACE. Instrument on record: Illumina HiSeq 2500. The second PCR ran for roughly 6 to 11 cycles and used a J-beta primer mix along with a sample-barcoded 5' primer. A unique molecular identifier was introduced onto each TCR beta cDNA molecule by a template-switch 5' adaptor carrying 12 random nucleotides. Each sample yielded at least 3 million CDR3-containing paired-end reads. First-strand cDNA was synthesized from all RNA with the Mint cDNA synthesis kit, primed by a TRBC-specific oligonucleotide. Following uracil-DNA glycosylase treatment, all cDNA underwent a first 18-cycle PCR with the universal primers M1SS and BC2_uni_R. In the authors' own workflow: For normalization, 1 million high-quality reads, each with a distinct molecular identifier, were randomly selected from each sample. Reads sharing molecular identifiers were discarded rather than binned into consensus sequences. MiTCR, with a Q25 quality threshold and the strictest error-elimination algorithm, was used for CDR3 identification, clonotype clustering and error correction. A nonparametric unseen species model with Euler transformation was used to estimate a lower bound on total TCR beta diversity. Through fastp at Q25 and MiXCR, TCRdb rebuilt clones from the public reads, retaining in-frame beta chains. Every entry covers one CDR3 protein and lists the most common genes and DNA from its rows. These V and J calls rely on TCRdb rather than the paper's analysis. In all, the sample holds 1.5 million to 2 million distinct CDR3 sequences, and less than 50% of those were seen once. The top ten constitute 2.1% of the sample.

To note about this clonotype: It lacks a known antigen. The input lacks base qualities; no much larger clone sits a single base away.

Recombination joined TRBV27 with TRBJ2-7; matching of 5 bases hints at TRBD1 as the D gene. The receptor's source is a woman in her thirties or forties in good health. Sample: blood. In nucleotide form, the sequence is TGTGCCAGCAGTTTCTCCAGGGTAGACGAGCAGTACTTC. Translated, this is CASSFSRVDEQYF.